One T cell receptor (beta chain) is described in this entry. What it recognizes is unknown. The record originates from a study of chemoradiotherapy in HPV16-positive cancers. The overall study: Candidate HPV-specific clones and shared TCR motifs came from a couple of HPV16-positive patients. General study points: Better recurrence-free survival went with HPV-responsive T-cell expansion in HPV16-positive patients. Functional assays defining HPV-specific T cells used only two HPV16-positive patients. Candidate HPV-specific clones and E7-related TCR motifs grew in tumor during treatment.

Some clones are missing from TCRdb's copy, which holds only in-frame ones; the method was immunoSEQ multiplex PCR. The sample yields roughly 11,000 clones, 78% seen once. This sample was gathered from a patient who underwent chemoradiotherapy. This clonotype was sampled from a human donor with HPV-associated anogenital cancer.

This chain's CDR3 is CASSSGTGDSGTQYF. Here the CDR3 DNA reads TGTGCCAGCAGTTCCGGGACAGGGGATTCGGGGACCCAGTACTTC. The chain couples TRBV7-9 to TRBJ2-5, with 10 nucleotides matching TRBD1. Germline-derived CDR1 and CDR2 are SEHNR and FQNEAQ (reference sequence). Trimming took 6 bases from V and 7 from J; bases not matched to a gene: 11. There are 15 residues in the CDR3.